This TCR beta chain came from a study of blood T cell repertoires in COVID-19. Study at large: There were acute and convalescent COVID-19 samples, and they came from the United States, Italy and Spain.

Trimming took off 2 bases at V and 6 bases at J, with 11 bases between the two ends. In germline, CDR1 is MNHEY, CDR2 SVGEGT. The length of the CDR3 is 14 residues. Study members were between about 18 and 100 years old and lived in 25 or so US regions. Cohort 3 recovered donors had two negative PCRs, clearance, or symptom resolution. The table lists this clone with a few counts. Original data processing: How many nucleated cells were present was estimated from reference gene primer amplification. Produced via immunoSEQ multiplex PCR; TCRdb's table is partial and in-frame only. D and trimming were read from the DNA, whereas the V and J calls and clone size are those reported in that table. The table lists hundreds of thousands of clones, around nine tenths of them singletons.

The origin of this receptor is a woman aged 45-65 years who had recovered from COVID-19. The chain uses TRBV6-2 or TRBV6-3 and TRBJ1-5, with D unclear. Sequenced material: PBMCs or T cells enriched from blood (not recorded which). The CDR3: CASSYDGGGQPQHF. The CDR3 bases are TGTGCCAGCAGTTACGACGGAGGAGGTCAGCCCCAGCATTTT.